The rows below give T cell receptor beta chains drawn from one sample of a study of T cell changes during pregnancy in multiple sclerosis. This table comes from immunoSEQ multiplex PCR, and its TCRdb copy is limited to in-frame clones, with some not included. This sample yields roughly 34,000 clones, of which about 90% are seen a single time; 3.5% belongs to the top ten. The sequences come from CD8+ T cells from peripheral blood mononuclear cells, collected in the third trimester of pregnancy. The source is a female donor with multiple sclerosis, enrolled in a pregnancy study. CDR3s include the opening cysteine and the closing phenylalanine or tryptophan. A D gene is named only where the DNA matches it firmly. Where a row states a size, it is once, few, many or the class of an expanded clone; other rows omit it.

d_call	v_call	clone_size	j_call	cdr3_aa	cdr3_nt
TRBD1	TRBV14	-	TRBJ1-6	CASSQAGTGANSPLHF	TGTGCCAGCAGCCAAGCCGGGACAGGGGCTAATTCACCCCTCCACTTT
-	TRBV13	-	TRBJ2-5	CASSFTLVPGTQYF	TGTGCCAGCAGCTTCACCCTGGTCCCGGGGACCCAGTACTTC
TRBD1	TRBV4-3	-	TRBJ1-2	CASSLGWGQGDGGYTF	TGCGCCAGCAGCCTTGGTTGGGGACAGGGGGATGGAGGCTACACCTTC
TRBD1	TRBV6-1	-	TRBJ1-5	CASSAGTENQPQHF	TGTGCCAGCAGCGCAGGGACAGAAAATCAGCCCCAGCATTTT
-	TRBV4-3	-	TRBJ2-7	CASSQQGSSSEQYF	TGCGCCAGCAGCCAACAGGGCAGTTCGAGCGAGCAGTACTTC
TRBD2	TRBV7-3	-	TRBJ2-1	CASSPRRGTTLGEQFF	TGTGCCAGCAGCCCACGCCGGGGGACTACTTTGGGTGAGCAGTTCTTC
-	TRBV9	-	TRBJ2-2	CASSVVQGSTGELFF	TGTGCCAGCAGCGTAGTCCAGGGTTCCACCGGGGAGCTGTTTTTT
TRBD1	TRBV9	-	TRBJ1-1	CASSPPTGAGEAFF	TGTGCCAGCAGCCCCCCGACAGGGGCGGGGGAAGCTTTCTTT
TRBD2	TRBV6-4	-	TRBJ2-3	CASSDSGGGGTDTQYF	TGTGCCAGCAGTGACTCCGGCGGGGGGGGGACAGATACGCAGTATTTT
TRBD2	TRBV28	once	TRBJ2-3	CASSFEYPSGDRTDTQYF	TGTGCCAGCAGTTTCGAATACCCCAGCGGGGATCGTACAGATACGCAGTATTTT
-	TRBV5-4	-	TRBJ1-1	CASSALDRLNTEAFF	TGTGCCAGCAGCGCCCTGGACAGATTGAACACTGAAGCTTTCTTT
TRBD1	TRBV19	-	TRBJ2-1	CASSMIRGNEQFF	TGTGCCAGTAGTATGATCAGGGGGAATGAGCAGTTCTTC
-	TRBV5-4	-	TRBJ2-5	CASSLEFQGLRSETQYF	TGTGCCAGCAGCTTGGAGTTTCAGGGGCTAAGGTCGGAGACCCAGTACTTC
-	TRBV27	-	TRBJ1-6	CASSFRGEGSPLHF	TGTGCCAGCAGTTTTCGAGGTGAAGGTTCACCCCTCCACTTT
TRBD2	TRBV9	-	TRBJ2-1	CASSVAGGGRGIYNEQFF	TGTGCCAGCAGCGTAGCGGGCGGGGGGCGCGGGATCTACAATGAGCAGTTCTTC
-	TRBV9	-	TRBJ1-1	CASSVVAGSEAFF	TGTGCCAGCAGCGTAGTCGCAGGGTCTGAAGCTTTCTTT
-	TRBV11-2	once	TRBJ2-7	CASSFSALSSYEQYF	TGTGCCAGCAGCTTCTCCGCCTTGAGCTCCTACGAGCAGTACTTC
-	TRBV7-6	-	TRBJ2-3	CASSSPWDTYTQYF	TGTGCCAGCAGCTCCCCTTGGGACACGTATACGCAGTATTTT